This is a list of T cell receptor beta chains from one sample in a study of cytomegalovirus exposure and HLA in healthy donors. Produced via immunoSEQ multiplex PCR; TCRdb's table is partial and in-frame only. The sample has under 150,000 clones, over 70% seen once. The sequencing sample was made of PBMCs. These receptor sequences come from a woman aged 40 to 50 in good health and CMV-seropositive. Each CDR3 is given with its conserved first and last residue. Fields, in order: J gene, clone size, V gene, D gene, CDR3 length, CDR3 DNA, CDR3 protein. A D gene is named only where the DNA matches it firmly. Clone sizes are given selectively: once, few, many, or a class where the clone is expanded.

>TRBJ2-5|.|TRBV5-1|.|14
TGCGCCAGCAGCTTCGGAGGGGAGGAAGAGACCCAGTACTTC
CASSFGGEEETQYF
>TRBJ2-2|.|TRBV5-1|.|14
TGCGCCAGCAGCTTGGATGGCGGGACCGGGGAGCTGTTTTTT
CASSLDGGTGELFF
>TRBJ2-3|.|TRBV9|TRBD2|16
TGTGCCAGCAGCGTAGCCCTAGCGGGGACCACAGATACGCAGTATTTT
CASSVALAGTTDTQYF
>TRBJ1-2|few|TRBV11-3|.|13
TGTGCCAGCAGCTCAAGACAGGACTATGGCTACACCTTC
CASSSRQDYGYTF
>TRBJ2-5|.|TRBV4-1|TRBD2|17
TGCGCCAGCAGCCAGACAACACTAGCGGGGGGGGAAGAGACCCAGTACTTC
CASSQTTLAGGEETQYF
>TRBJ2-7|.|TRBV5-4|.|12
TGTGCCACTTCTCGGGGGGCGTTCGAGCAGTACTTC
CATSRGAFEQYF
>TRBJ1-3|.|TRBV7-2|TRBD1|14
TGTGCCAGCAGCACAGGACAGGCAGGAAACACCATATATTTT
CASSTGQAGNTIYF
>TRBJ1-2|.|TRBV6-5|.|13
TGTGCCAGCCATGGGGGCGCTAACTATGGCTACACCTTC
CASHGGANYGYTF
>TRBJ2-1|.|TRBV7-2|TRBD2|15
TGTGCCAGCAGCCCTGCAGGGACTAGCTTAAGTGGGCAGTTCTTC
CASSPAGTSLSGQFF
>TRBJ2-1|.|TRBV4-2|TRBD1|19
TGTGCCAGCAGCCAAGCGTTTTCCTCGGAGACAGGGGTGGCACTTGAGCAGTTCTTC
CASSQAFSSETGVALEQFF
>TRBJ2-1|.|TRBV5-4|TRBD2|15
TGTGCCAGCAGCTTACTAGCGGAGAGGCACAATGAGCAGTTCTTC
CASSLLAERHNEQFF
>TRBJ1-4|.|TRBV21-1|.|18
TGTGCCAGCAGCAAAGTTGGTGGGGGAGGGGCCGCAAATGAAAAACTGTTTTTT
CASSKVGGGGAANEKLFF
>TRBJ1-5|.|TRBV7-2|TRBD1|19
TGTGCCAGCAGCTCCCTGGGCGTCGAAAAAGGGGGCGGCAATCAGCCCCAGCATTTT
CASSSLGVEKGGGNQPQHF
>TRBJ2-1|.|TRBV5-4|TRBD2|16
TGTGCCAGCAGCACGGGGCGGGAGGGCCGAAACAATGAGCAGTTCTTC
CASSTGREGRNNEQFF